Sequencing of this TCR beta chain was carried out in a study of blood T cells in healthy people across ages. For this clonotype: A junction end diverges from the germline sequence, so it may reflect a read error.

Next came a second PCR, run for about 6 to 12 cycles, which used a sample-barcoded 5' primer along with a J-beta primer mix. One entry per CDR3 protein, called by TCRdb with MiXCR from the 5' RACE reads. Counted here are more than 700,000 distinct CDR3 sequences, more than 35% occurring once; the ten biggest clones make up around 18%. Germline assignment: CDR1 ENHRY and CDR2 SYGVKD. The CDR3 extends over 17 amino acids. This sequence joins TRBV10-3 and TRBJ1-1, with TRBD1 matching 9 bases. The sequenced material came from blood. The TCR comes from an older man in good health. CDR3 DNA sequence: TGTGTCATCAGCGGTGGGAGGGACAGGGCTTCGGTCACTGAAGCTTTCTTT. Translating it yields CVISGGRDRASVTEAFF.